Each of the 21 T cell receptor beta chains below was sequenced from the same sample in a study of human thymus T cells. Data came from immunoSEQ multiplex PCR; TCRdb stores just in-frame clones and leaves some out. This table holds some 57,000 clones, 94% found once. The sample taken for sequencing was blood. The receptors were gathered from a boy in the first two years of life with a congenital heart defect but otherwise immunologically healthy.

V usage is TRBV27 and J usage is TRBJ1-2; 9 bases agree with TRBD1. The CDR3 spans 14 residues. V gave up 5 bases and J gave up 7 bases; unmatched junction bases: 8. Germline V gene data show CDR1 as MNHEY and CDR2 as SMNVEV (reference sequence). The CDR3 DNA sequence: TGTGCCAGCAGTCCAGGGTCGGGACAGGGTGGCTACACCTTC. Translation: CASSPGSGQGGYTF.

This chain links TRBV4-3 with TRBJ2-1; tentatively, D is TRBD1 (6 bases). V shed 0 bases and J shed 3 bases, with 15 bases lying between them. The CDR3 has 17 residues. Germline CDR1 LGHNA, CDR2 YSLEER. CDR3 sequence: CASSQETGWGLYNEQFF. CDR3 coding DNA: TGCGCCAGCAGCCAAGAAACGGGTTGGGGGCTCTACAATGAGCAGTTCTTC.

The gene calls are TRBV10-3 and TRBJ2-1, with TRBD2 identical over 12 bases. This CDR3 is 15 amino acids long. Losses at the gene ends were 4 bases for V and 5 bases for J; bases not matched to a gene: 3. Germline values: CDR1 ENHRY, CDR2 SYGVKD. This chain's CDR3 is CAISVTSGGHNEQFF. CDR3 in DNA: TGTGCCATCAGTGTGACTAGCGGGGGACACAATGAGCAGTTCTTC.

This chain joins TRBV11-1 and TRBJ2-7; TRBD1 agrees at 8 bases. The trim removed 7 bases at V and 5 bases at J, leaving 13 bases unmatched. CDR1 and CDR2 from the germline V gene are SGHAT and FQDESV (reference sequence). This CDR3 spans 15 amino acids. CDR3 sequence (DNA): TGTGCCAGCACCCCCACAGGGGGAGGAAGAAACGAGCAGTACTTC. Protein sequence: CASTPTGGGRNEQYF.

J is TRBJ2-2 and V is TRBV21-1; the D call of TRBD2 is as the table states it, not checked on the DNA. TRBV21-1 has pseudogene status. The CDR3 contains 13 residues. This CDR3 reads CARLGGNTGELFF. The DNA of the CDR3 is TGTGCCAGACTGGGGGGAAACACCGGGGAGCTGTTTTTT.

V gene TRBV6-1 combines with J gene TRBJ2-5; 13 nucleotides align to TRBD2. Germline V CDR1 and CDR2: MNHNS, SASEGT. The trim removed 6 bases at V and 5 bases at J, leaving 6 bases unmatched. The CDR3 contains 15 residues. The CDR3 loop is CASRTSGRLKETQYF. The CDR3 bases are TGTGCCAGCAGGACTAGCGGGAGGTTGAAGGAGACCCAGTACTTC.

In this sample, this clone turned up once. The genes are TRBV5-1 and TRBJ2-3; D may be TRBD2 (6 bases). In germline, CDR1 is SGHRS, CDR2 YFSETQ. The CDR3 has 13 amino acids. The V gene lost 0 bases and the J gene lost 4 bases, with 6 bases spanning the gap. In nucleotides, the CDR3 is TGCGCCAGCAGCTTGGCTAGCGCAGATACGCAGTATTTT. Translated: CASSLASADTQYF.

CDR3 residues: CASSLGTGVYEQYF. The CDR3 DNA reads TGTGCCAGCAGTTTAGGGACAGGGGTCTACGAGCAGTACTTC. The genes are TRBV28 and TRBJ2-7; TRBD1 matches 10 bases. CDR1 MDHEN and CDR2 SYDVKM come from the germline V gene. This CDR3 is 14 amino acids long. J lost 3 bases, V lost 2 bases, and 1 base had no gene match.

The chain is built from TRBV5-4 and TRBJ2-2; a weak D match, TRBD2 (5 bases). Per germline, CDR1 SGHNT and CDR2 YYREEE (reference sequence). With 1 base removed from V and 6 bases from J, the gap between germline ends came to 13 bases. This CDR3 contains 15 residues. The CDR3 DNA sequence: TGTGCCAGCAGCTTGAAAAGGACCGGGGCCGGGGAGCTGTTTTTT. Its protein product is CASSLKRTGAGELFF.

The chain links TRBV11-1 to TRBJ2-7; possibly TRBD1 for D (6 bases). The germline V gene encodes CDR1 SGHAT and CDR2 FQDESV (reference sequence). This CDR3 spans 14 amino acids. V lost 5 bases and J lost 5, with 16 bases in between. CDR3 DNA sequence: TGTGCCAGCAGCCATTCGTGGACAGTGAACGAGCAGTACTTC. Protein sequence: CASSHSWTVNEQYF.

The chain links TRBV28 to TRBJ2-5; 7 bases align to TRBD2. After removal of 5 bases from V and 0 bases from J, the junction contained 6 bases not matched to a gene. Germline loops: CDR1 MDHEN, CDR2 SYDVKM. CDR3 length: 15 amino acids. The CDR3: CASSPSSGHQETQYF. The CDR3, as DNA: TGTGCCAGCAGTCCTTCTAGCGGCCACCAAGAGACCCAGTACTTC.

The gene calls are TRBV12-5 and TRBJ1-6; D is undetermined. The CDR3 consists of 18 residues. V gave up 1 base and J gave up 6 bases, with 19 bases separating them. The germline V gene encodes CDR1 LGHNT and CDR2 FRNRAP. CDR3 coding DNA: TGTGCTAGTGGTTTGGATCACACGGGCTTCCCTGGTAATTCACCCCTCCACTTT. Protein product: CASGLDHTGFPGNSPLHF.

The V gene is TRBV19, the J gene TRBJ2-6; D perhaps matches TRBD2 (5 bases). Germline V lookup: CDR1 LNHDA, CDR2 SQIVND (reference sequence). V lost 3 bases and J lost 0, with 18 bases in between. This CDR3 is 19 amino acids long. The CDR3 is CASSIEGRGPISGANVLTF. Here the CDR3 DNA reads TGTGCCAGTAGTATCGAAGGCCGGGGTCCAATCTCTGGGGCCAACGTCCTGACTTTC.

The gene calls are TRBV11-3 and TRBJ2-5; 7 nucleotides agree with TRBD1. CDR1 is SGHNT, CDR2 YENEEA, per germline. CDR3 length: 14 amino acids. Unmatched junction bases numbered 7, after V lost 9 bases and J lost 0 bases. The CDR3: CASSTTGYQETQYF. The CDR3 bases are TGTGCCAGTAGTACGACAGGGTACCAAGAGACCCAGTACTTC.

The V call is TRBV7-2, the J call TRBJ2-7, with D possibly being TRBD1 or TRBD2 (5 bases each). The length of the CDR3 is 14 residues. Germline CDR1 reads SGHTA; CDR2 reads FQGNSA. V was shortened by 0 bases and J by 4 bases, with 10 bases between the two germline ends. CDR3 in amino acids: CASSLAGTDYEQYF. Written as DNA, the CDR3 is TGTGCCAGCAGCTTAGCTGGGACGGATTACGAGCAGTACTTC. The full variable domain, its missing parts supplied by reference TRBV7-2 and TRBJ2-7, is GAGVSQSPSNKVTEKGKDVELRCDPISGHTALYWYRQSLGQGLEFLIYFQGNSAPDKSGLPSDRFSAERTGGSVSTLTIQRTQQEDSAVYLCASSLAGTDYEQYFGPGTRLTVT.

V and J are TRBV5-6 and TRBJ1-2; the D is unclear. In germline, CDR1 is SGHDT, CDR2 YYEEEE. The ends were cut back, 5 bases at V and 3 bases at J, with 14 bases in the middle. The CDR3 is 14 amino acids. CDR3 in amino acids: CASSLNRQDYGYTF. The CDR3 DNA sequence: TGTGCCAGCAGTCTAAATCGGCAGGACTATGGCTACACCTTC.

The CDR3 region has the DNA TGTGCCAGCAGCGACAAGCAACGGCTTAACACTGAAGCTTTCTTT. Translating gives CASSDKQRLNTEAFF. This chain connects TRBV7-9 to TRBJ1-1; D unclear. The ends were cut back, 5 bases at V and 2 bases at J, with 15 bases in the middle. The CDR3 runs 15 residues. In germline, CDR1 is SEHNR, CDR2 FQNEAQ (reference sequence).

This chain joins TRBV21-1 and TRBJ2-3; the table's D call, TRBD2, was not checked against the DNA. TRBV21-1 counts as a pseudogene. The CDR3 covers 17 residues. The CDR3 DNA reads TGTGCCAGCAGCAAAGTGGCCGGACTAGCGGGAACCGATACGCAGTATTTT. Translated: CASSKVAGLAGTDTQYF.

V is TRBV7-2 and J is TRBJ2-2; a weak D match, TRBD1 (5 bases). The CDR3 is 14 residues long. CDR1 is SGHTA, CDR2 FQGNSA, per germline. V lost 0 bases to trimming and J lost 7 bases, with 9 bases between them. The CDR3, as DNA: TGTGCCAGCAGCTTAGCGGGTAGGGGCGGGGAGCTGTTTTTT. Translating gives CASSLAGRGGELFF.

The chain is built from TRBV4-2 and TRBJ2-7, with 12 bases fitting TRBD2. Germline V gene lookup returns CDR1 LGHNA and CDR2 YNFKEQ. This CDR3 comprises 21 residues. After removal of 1 base from V and 0 bases from J, the junction contained 16 bases not matched to a gene. CDR3 residues: CASSQVLAGGSRRISSYEQYF. The CDR3 DNA reads TGTGCCAGCAGCCAAGTCCTAGCGGGGGGGTCGAGAAGAATTAGCTCCTACGAGCAGTACTTC.

The chain combines TRBV15 with TRBJ1-5; D not certain. CDR1 is LNHNV, CDR2 YYDKDF, per germline (reference sequence). This CDR3 contains 14 residues. V was shortened by 1 base and J by 3 bases, with 7 bases between the two germline ends. The CDR3 loop reads CATSRGRANQPQHF. The CDR3 DNA reads as TGTGCCACCAGCAGAGGTCGGGCCAATCAGCCCCAGCATTTT.